This T cell receptor beta chain appears in the sequencing data of a study of regulatory T cells in long-lasting Graves disease. Broader study findings: Patients whose Graves' disease persisted exhibited lower TCR diversity than those newly diagnosed. Possibly, too few samples lowered accuracy.

Arm-PCR of CDR3 regions and iRepertoire HTBI primers were the basis on which TCR beta libraries were built. TCRdb reprocessed the multiplex PCR reads via MiXCR and lists one record per CDR3 protein. The sample has some 280,000 distinct CDR3 sequences; roughly a fifth are singletons. This clonotype was counted ten times or more. The antigen remains undetermined. V was cut by 5 bases and J by 4 bases, with 18 bases left in between. This CDR3 is built from 15 residues. CDR1 is MNHEY, CDR2 SVGEGT, per germline. Time point described: persistent/refractory GD, antithyroid drugs over 5 years with positive TRAb. The TCR library used RNA extracted from PBMCs.

The origin of this receptor is a female donor with Graves disease. This sample comprised peripheral blood mononuclear cells (PBMCs), obtained when the disease was refractory, from a patient treated with antithyroid drugs. The rearrangement links TRBV6-2 or TRBV6-3 to TRBJ2-7; D is tentatively TRBD1 or TRBD2 (5 bases each). CDR3: CASSEYGTRGYEQYF. CDR3 DNA sequence: TGTGCCAGCAGTGAATATGGGACGCGAGGATACGAGCAGTACTTC.